These 29 T cell receptor beta chains came from one sample sequenced in a study of tumor-infiltrating lymphocytes in oesophageal squamous cell carcinoma. TCRdb used MiXCR to reprocess the PCR reads, holding one entry per CDR3 protein. The repertoire holds just under 20,000 distinct CDR3 sequences, with 40% to 50% as singletons. Sequences were obtained from esophageal tumor tissue. These receptors were taken from a male donor with esophageal squamous cell carcinoma.

In this sample, this clonotype turned up a few times. V gene TRBV7-2 combines with J gene TRBJ2-3; D gene unclear. The end of the DNA aligns better with TRBJ2-7, so the J call may be wrong. The CDR3 sequence is 12 residues long. Per the germline V gene, CDR1 is SGHTA and CDR2 is FQGNSA. CDR3 region: CASSLHKGEQYF. CDR3 in DNA: TGTGCCAGCAGCTTACATAAGGGCGAGCAGTACTTC.

This clonotype was found many times. The V and J genes are TRBV27 and TRBJ2-1, with D perhaps being TRBD1 or TRBD2 (6 bases each). Germline V gives CDR1 MNHEY, CDR2 SMNVEV (reference sequence). The CDR3 extends over 17 amino acids. Between the trimmed V and J ends, which lost 6 bases and 8 bases, there was a span of 26 bases. The CDR3, as DNA: TGTGCCAGCAGCTCCGTAACAGGGTGGAGGGTATGGGATGAGCAGTTCTTC. Its protein product is CASSSVTGWRVWDEQFF.

The chain's CDR3 is CASSLGVTSGRTNTGELFF. CDR3 DNA: TGTGCCAGCAGCTTAGGTGTGACTAGCGGGAGGACGAACACCGGGGAGCTGTTTTTT. V is TRBV7-6 and J is TRBJ2-2; the match to TRBD2 covers 13 bases. With V trimmed by 1 base and J by 0 bases, 5 bases remained unmatched. The V gene's germline CDR1 is SGHVS and CDR2 FNYEAQ. The CDR3 contains 19 residues.

This rearrangement joins TRBV19 to TRBJ1-1, with no clear D. The ends were cut back, 8 bases at V and 3 bases at J, with 16 bases in the middle. The CDR3 covers 14 residues. Germline loops: CDR1 LNHDA, CDR2 SQIVND (reference sequence). CDR3 DNA: TGTGCCAGTGCGCTGCTTGGGAGACACACTGAAGCTTTCTTT. This sequence encodes CASALLGRHTEAFF.

By proportion, this clonotype is medium-sized (0.01 to 0.1%). One junction end disagrees with the germline gene, perhaps due to a read error. V usage is TRBV7-7 and J usage is TRBJ2-3; D is possibly TRBD1 or TRBD2 (5 bases each). The CDR3 length is 14 residues. CDR1 is SSHAT, CDR2 FNYEAQ, per germline (reference sequence). The CDR3, as DNA: TGTGCTAGCAGCCCTAGCCCGTCGGGGCATACGCAGTATTTT. Residues: CASSPSPSGHTQYF. The full variable domain, in which reference TRBV7-7 and TRBJ2-3 provide the parts outside the CDR3, is GAGVSQSPRYKVTKRGQDVTLRCDPISSHATLYWYQQALGQGPEFLTYFNYEAQPDKSGLPSDRFSAERPEGSISTLTIQRTEQRDSAMYRCASSPSPSGHTQYFGPGTRLTVL.

This clonotype was seen at least ten times. The chain carries TRBV2 and TRBJ2-1, with D hard to call. This CDR3 is built from 11 residues. Germline CDR1 SNHLY, CDR2 FYNNEI. V shed 2 bases and J shed 7 bases, with 3 bases lying between them. The chain's CDR3 is CASSELNEQFF. The DNA for the CDR3 is TGTGCCAGCAGTGAATTGAATGAGCAGTTCTTC.

This clonotype is a singleton in its sample. This chain joins TRBV20-1 and TRBJ1-4; no definite D call. Germline loops: CDR1 DFQATT, CDR2 SNEGSKA (reference sequence). V was shortened by 5 bases and J by 4 bases, with 14 bases between the two germline ends. CDR3 length: 14 amino acids. The CDR3 DNA reads as TGCAGTGCTCGATCCGGGATAGATAATGAAAAACTGTTTTTT. Its protein is CSARSGIDNEKLFF.

This clonotype came up many times. The chain uses TRBV24-1 and TRBJ2-3, with D unresolved. The ends were cut back, 9 bases at V and 0 bases at J, with 12 bases in the middle. The CDR3 is 14 residues long. In germline, CDR1 is KGHDR, CDR2 SFDVKD. Here the CDR3 DNA reads TGTGCCACCTCGAGGACCGCCAGCACAGATACGCAGTATTTT. Protein product: CATSRTASTDTQYF.

This clonotype was seen repeatedly, ten times or more. The chain recombines TRBV5-4 with TRBJ2-7; 7 bases agree with TRBD1. V shed 4 bases and J 2 bases; nucleotides not matched to a gene: 9. The CDR3 runs to 15 residues. Germline V gives CDR1 SGHNT, CDR2 YYREEE (reference sequence). The CDR3 loop is CASSHPGTVTYEQYF. The CDR3 coding sequence is TGTGCCAGCAGCCACCCCGGGACAGTTACCTACGAGCAGTACTTC.

The V gene is TRBV5-1, the J gene TRBJ2-1, with D perhaps matching TRBD2 (6 bases). This CDR3 contains 17 residues. Between the trimmed V and J ends, which lost 0 bases and 0 bases, there was a span of 13 bases. CDR1 and CDR2 from the germline V gene are SGHRS and YFSETQ. In nucleotides, the CDR3 is TGCGCCAGCAGCTTGGCTGGGAAGACTAGCTCCTACAATGAGCAGTTCTTC. The encoded protein is CASSLAGKTSSYNEQFF.

The chain recombines TRBV7-3 with TRBJ2-1; D might be TRBD2 (6 bases). The CDR3 totals 15 residues. The germline gives CDR1 SGHTA, CDR2 FQGTGA. Trimming took off 2 bases at V and 5 bases at J, with 13 bases between the two ends. CDR3 sequence reads: CASSLSGSIHNEQFF. The CDR3 nucleotides read TGTGCCAGCAGCTTATCCGGGAGTATCCACAATGAGCAGTTCTTC.

This clonotype was detected only once. This chain links TRBV12-3 or TRBV12-4 with TRBJ2-4; no reliable D call. The better agreement between TRBJ2-7 and the DNA end casts doubt on the J call. This CDR3 region has 12 residues. The CDR3 DNA is TGTGCCAGCAGTTTATCTTCGCTCGAGCAGTACTTC. The encoded protein is CASSLSSLEQYF.

This clonotype was seen only once. The DNA of the CDR3 is TGTGCCAGCAGCGGAGACGGGGTTTTGGATGAGCAGTACTTC. This translates into CASSGDGVLDEQYF. The V and J genes are TRBV11-1 and TRBJ2-1; tentatively, D is TRBD2 (5 bases). The last part of the DNA fits TRBJ2-7 better; the J call may be wrong. Germline loops: CDR1 SGHAT, CDR2 FQDESV (reference sequence). This CDR3 has 14 residues.

Details on this clonotype: The junction shows a germline mismatch at one end, possibly a read error. The chain is built from TRBV7-2 and TRBJ1-6; 7 bases match TRBD1. CDR1 is SGHTA and CDR2 is FQGNSA in the germline V gene. The CDR3 consists of 16 residues. The CDR3 DNA sequence: TGTGCCAGCAGCTCGATAGGGACAGTACAGGGAGCTGAGCAGTACTTT. Amino acids: CASSSIGTVQGAEQYF.

The V call is TRBV27, the J call TRBJ2-3, with a weak D call TRBD2 (6 bases). The CDR3 contains 17 residues. Germline V gene sequence: CDR1 MNHEY, CDR2 SMNVEV (reference sequence). Between the trimmed V and J ends, which lost 6 bases and 3 bases, there was a span of 22 bases. The CDR3 nucleotides are TGTGCCAGCAGAGGAGGGGTCGGGCTTTTCAGGACAGATACGCAGTATTTT. Encoded protein: CASRGGVGLFRTDTQYF.

This clonotype was found many times. In DNA, the CDR3 is TGCGCCAGCAGCTTGAAGCAAGAGACCCAGTACTTC. Its protein is CASSLKQETQYF. V and J are TRBV5-1 and TRBJ2-5; D unresolved. The CDR3 runs to 12 residues. Deletions cut 1 base from V and 2 bases from J, with 3 bases between. In germline, CDR1 is SGHRS, CDR2 YFSETQ. The full variable domain, its missing parts supplied by reference TRBV5-1 and TRBJ2-5, is KAGVTQTPRYLIKTRGQQVTLSCSPISGHRSVSWYQQTPGQGLQFLFEYFSETQRNKGNFPGRFSGRQFSNSRSEMNVSTLELGDSALYLCASSLKQETQYFGPGTRLLVL.

This clonotype was seen ten or more times. The chain carries TRBV10-2 and TRBJ2-7, with TRBD1 matching 10 bases. Germline values: CDR1 WSHSY, CDR2 SAAADI. V trimming: 5 bases; J trimming: 2 bases; junction bases outside the gene matches: 3. The CDR3 is 14 residues long. The DNA of the CDR3 is TGCGCCAGCAGTAGGGGACAGGGGACCTACGAGCAGTACTTC. This gives the protein CASSRGQGTYEQYF.

This clonotype showed up many times. This rearrangement joins TRBV24-1 to TRBJ1-5; tentative D call: TRBD1 (5 bases). The germline gives CDR1 KGHDR, CDR2 SFDVKD. Trimming removed 4 bases at V and 4 bases at J, with 13 bases between. The CDR3 runs 15 residues. In nucleotides, the CDR3 is TGTGCCACCAGTGACCCGACAGCTCCTAATCAGCCCCAGCATTTT. As protein: CATSDPTAPNQPQHF.

In this sample, this clonotype is medium-sized. This sequence joins TRBV24-1 and TRBJ1-4, with no clear D. CDR1 is KGHDR and CDR2 is SFDVKD in the germline V gene. The V and J ends lost 3 bases and 7 bases respectively, with 11 bases between them. CDR3 length equals 14 residues. Written as DNA, the CDR3 is TGTGCCACCAGTGATACCTACAGTGGTGAAAAACTGTTTTTT. Translating gives CATSDTYSGEKLFF.

This clonotype has ten or more counts. The chain is built from TRBV6-1 and TRBJ2-2; D gene unclear. The CDR3 consists of 12 residues. CDR1 and CDR2 from the germline V gene are MNHNS and SASEGT. Trimming took off 5 bases at V and 6 bases at J, with 7 bases between the two ends. CDR3 sequence reads: CASSSVSGELFF. The CDR3 DNA reads TGTGCCAGCAGTTCAGTATCCGGGGAGCTGTTTTTT.

This clonotype showed up many times. This chain links TRBV5-4 with TRBJ2-1; D is uncertain. The CDR3 is 13 amino acids. Germline CDR1 SGHNT, CDR2 YYREEE (reference sequence). V lost 1 base, J lost 8 bases, and 10 bases lay in between. In nucleotides, the CDR3 is TGTGCCAGCAGCTTGTGGTCCGGCGATGAGCAGTTCTTC. Protein sequence: CASSLWSGDEQFF.

The sample holds many counts of this clonotype. The DNA for the CDR3 is TGCGCCAGCAGCCAAGACAGGGCGTATATTCGTGGCTACACCTTC. Translation: CASSQDRAYIRGYTF. The J gene is TRBJ1-2, the V gene TRBV4-1, with TRBD1 as a possible D gene (5 bases). Germline CDR1 and CDR2: MGHRA and YSYEKL. Trimming took off 0 bases at V and 7 bases at J, with 15 bases between the two ends. This CDR3 contains 15 residues.

V gene TRBV28 combines with J gene TRBJ2-3; TRBD1 matches 10 bases. The CDR3 has 15 amino acids. CDR1 and CDR2 from the germline V gene are MDHEN and SYDVKM. V was clipped by 5 bases and J by 3 bases; unmatched bases: 5. CDR3 nucleotide sequence: TGTGCCAGCAGTCGGGACAGGGGTTGGACAGATACGCAGTATTTT. This encodes CASSRDRGWTDTQYF.

V gene TRBV6-1 combines with J gene TRBJ2-5; 10 bases are a match to TRBD1. The closer fit of TRBJ2-7 to the DNA end suggests the J call may be wrong. Germline CDR1 is MNHNS and CDR2 is SASEGT. The CDR3 is made up of 14 amino acids. In nucleotides, the CDR3 is TGTGCCAGCAGTTATGACAGGGGGCCCTACGAGCAGTACTTC. Translating gives CASSYDRGPYEQYF.

As concerns this clonotype: One end of the junction does not line up with germline, which may come from a read error. V usage is TRBV13 and J usage is TRBJ1-1, with 9 positions matching TRBD1. The CDR3 has 14 residues. Germline V gene lookup returns CDR1 PRHDT and CDR2 FYEKMQ (reference sequence). CDR3 sequence reads: CASRSDRGNGEQFF. In DNA, the CDR3 is TGCGCCAGCAGATCGGACAGGGGAAATGGCGAGCAGTTCTTT.

The chain carries TRBV7-6 and TRBJ2-6; possible D gene TRBD1, 6 bases. The CDR3 spans 15 residues. The V gene's germline CDR1 is SGHVS and CDR2 FNYEAQ. The V end lost 6 bases, the J end lost 4 bases, and 13 bases lay between the germline ends. The CDR3 reads CASRPMGAGANVLTF. CDR3 in DNA: TGTGCCAGCAGGCCAATGGGGGCGGGGGCCAACGTCCTGACTTTC.

The table lists this clonotype with many counts. The chain carries TRBV5-8 and TRBJ2-6, with D tentatively TRBD1 (6 bases). Germline loops: CDR1 SGHTS, CDR2 YDEGEE. V was trimmed by 2 bases and J by 0 bases, leaving 9 bases between them. The CDR3 covers 16 residues. The CDR3 region has the DNA TGTGCCAGCAGCTTAGGACAGAGCTCTGGGGCCAACGTCCTGACTTTC. Translating it yields CASSLGQSSGANVLTF.

The sample holds many counts of this clonotype. V usage is TRBV28 and J usage is TRBJ2-7; the match to TRBD1 covers 8 bases. This CDR3 has 16 amino acids. Germline V gene sequence: CDR1 MDHEN, CDR2 SYDVKM. Trimming cost V 4 bases and J 3 bases; bases outside gene matches: 11. The CDR3 DNA sequence: TGTGCCAGCAGTTCTTTAGCCGGGACAGGTGGCTACGAGCAGTACTTC. Protein sequence: CASSSLAGTGGYEQYF.

The CDR3 sequence: CASSSPPGLAGVTKRREYF. In nucleotides, the CDR3 is TGTGCCAGCAGCTCCCCCCCGGGACTAGCGGGAGTTACGAAGAGAAGGGAGTACTTC. V is TRBV7-2 and J is TRBJ2-4; 14 bases fit TRBD2. This CDR3 is 19 amino acids long. J was trimmed by 14 bases and V by 4 bases; bases with no gene match: 22. Germline V gives CDR1 SGHTA, CDR2 FQGNSA.